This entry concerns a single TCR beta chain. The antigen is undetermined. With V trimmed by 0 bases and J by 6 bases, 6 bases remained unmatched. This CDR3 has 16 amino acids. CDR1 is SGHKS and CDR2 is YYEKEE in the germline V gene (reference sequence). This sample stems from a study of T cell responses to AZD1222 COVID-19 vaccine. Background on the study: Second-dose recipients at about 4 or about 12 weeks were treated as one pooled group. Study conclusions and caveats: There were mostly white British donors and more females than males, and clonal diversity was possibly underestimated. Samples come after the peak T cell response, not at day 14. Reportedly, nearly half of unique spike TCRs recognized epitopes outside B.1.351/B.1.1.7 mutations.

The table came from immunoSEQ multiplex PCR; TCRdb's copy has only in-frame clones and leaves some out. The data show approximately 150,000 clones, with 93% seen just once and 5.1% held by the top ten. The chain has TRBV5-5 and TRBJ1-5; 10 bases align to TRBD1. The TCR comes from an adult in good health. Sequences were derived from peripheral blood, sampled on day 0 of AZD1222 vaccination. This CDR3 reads CASSLVGQGTLQPQHF. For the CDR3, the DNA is TGTGCCAGCAGCTTGGTGGGACAGGGGACCCTTCAGCCCCAGCATTTT.